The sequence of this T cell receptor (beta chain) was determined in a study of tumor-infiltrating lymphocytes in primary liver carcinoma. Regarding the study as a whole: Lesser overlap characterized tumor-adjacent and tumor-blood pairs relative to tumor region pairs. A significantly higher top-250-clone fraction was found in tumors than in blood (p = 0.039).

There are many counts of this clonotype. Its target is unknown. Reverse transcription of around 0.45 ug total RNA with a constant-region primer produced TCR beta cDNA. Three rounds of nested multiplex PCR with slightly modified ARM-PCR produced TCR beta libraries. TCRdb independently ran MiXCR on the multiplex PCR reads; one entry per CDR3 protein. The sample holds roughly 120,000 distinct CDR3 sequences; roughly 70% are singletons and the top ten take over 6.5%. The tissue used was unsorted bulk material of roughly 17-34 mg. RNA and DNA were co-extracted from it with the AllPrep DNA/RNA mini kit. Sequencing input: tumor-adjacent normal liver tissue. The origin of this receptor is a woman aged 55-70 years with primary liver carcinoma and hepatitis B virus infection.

The CDR3 region is CASRRGQGHEQYF. CDR3 DNA sequence: TGTGCCAGCAGACGGGGACAGGGCCACGAGCAGTACTTC. This rearrangement joins TRBV6-1 to TRBJ2-7; the match to TRBD1 covers 9 bases. This CDR3 has 13 amino acids. Germline V gene lookup returns CDR1 MNHNS and CDR2 SASEGT. The V gene end was trimmed by 6 bases and the J gene end by 5 bases; junction bases not matched to a gene: 5.